This T cell receptor beta chain was captured by sequencing in a study of blood T cell repertoires in COVID-19. TCRdb keeps only in-frame clones here, not all; method: immunoSEQ multiplex PCR. The sample includes about 58,000 clones, around nine tenths seen only once; the top ten take around 15%. The V and J ends lost 6 bases and 5 bases, in that order; junction bases with no gene match: 14. This CDR3 has 15 residues. Germline V lookup: CDR1 SQVTM, CDR2 ANQGSEA. Sample: peripheral blood. This TCR was recovered from a woman aged 55-69 years with active COVID-19. V and J are TRBV29-1 and TRBJ2-3; 7 bases map to TRBD2. The CDR3 region is CSVDGTPGGGDTQYF. CDR3 bases: TGCAGCGTAGATGGGACTCCTGGCGGGGGAGATACGCAGTATTTT.